The 16 T cell receptor beta chains listed next were all sequenced from one sample in a study of radiation and T cells in renal cell carcinoma. The repertoire was sequenced with immunoSEQ multiplex PCR; TCRdb's copy has only in-frame clones and lacks some. The table includes about 130,000 clones, around nine tenths detected once. Sample time point: blood 2 weeks post-SBRT. The treatment denotes: 15 Gy SBRT to primary tumor, nephrectomy 4 weeks later. Sequencing was performed on blood, taken from a patient whose treatment included radiotherapy and nephrectomy. The receptors were gathered from a woman aged 70-85 years with renal cell carcinoma.

This clone was seen a few times. This chain uses TRBV5-6 with TRBJ2-7; 13 bases line up with TRBD2. Germline V lookup: CDR1 SGHDT, CDR2 YYEEEE. The CDR3 is 14 amino acids. V shed 0 bases, J shed 9 bases, and the junction held 3 bases outside the gene matches. CDR3 in amino acids: CASSLGTSGGAQYF. For the CDR3, the DNA is TGTGCCAGCAGCTTGGGGACTAGCGGGGGAGCGCAGTACTTC.

V gene TRBV7-2 combines with J gene TRBJ1-2; TRBD1 matches at 7 bases. Losses at the gene ends were 6 bases for V and 8 bases for J; bases not matched to a gene: 9. CDR3 length: 13 residues. Germline loops: CDR1 SGHTA, CDR2 FQGNSA. CDR3 nucleotide sequence: TGTGCCAGCAGAGAAACAGGGGAAAGAGGCTACACCTTC. This translates into CASRETGERGYTF. Using reference TRBV7-2 and TRBJ1-2 for the parts outside the CDR3, the full variable domain is GAGVSQSPSNKVTEKGKDVELRCDPISGHTALYWYRQSLGQGLEFLIYFQGNSAPDKSGLPSDRFSAERTGGSVSTLTIQRTQQEDSAVYLCASRETGERGYTFGSGTRLTVV.

The chain couples TRBV11-3 to TRBJ1-6, with D perhaps TRBD1 (5 bases). The CDR3 covers 14 residues. CDR1 SGHNT and CDR2 YENEEA come from the germline V gene. The V gene lost 5 bases and the J gene lost 5 bases, with 10 bases spanning the gap. The CDR3 DNA follows: TGTGCCAGCAGCCTGGGGCAGAATAATTCACCCCTCCACTTT. It is translated as CASSLGQNNSPLHF.

The V gene is TRBV11-3, the J gene TRBJ1-3; D unclear. The length of the CDR3 is 13 residues. The V gene's germline CDR1 is SGHNT and CDR2 YENEEA. V lost 0 bases and J lost 4, with 4 bases in between. This CDR3 is CASSLDRGNTIYF. The CDR3 DNA follows: TGTGCCAGCAGCTTAGACAGAGGAAACACCATATATTTT. The full variable domain, its missing parts supplied by reference TRBV11-3 and TRBJ1-3, is EAGVVQSPRYKIIEKKQPVAFWCNPISGHNTLYWYLQNLGQGPELLIRYENEEAVDDSQLPKDRFSAERLKGVDSTLKIQPAELGDSAVYLCASSLDRGNTIYFGEGSWLTVV.

This chain uses TRBV10-3 with TRBJ1-1; D remains ambiguous. The CDR3 runs to 13 residues. CDR1 is ENHRY and CDR2 is SYGVKD in the germline V gene. V lost 7 bases, J lost 1 base, and 10 bases lay in between. CDR3 sequence reads: CAIKAGENTEAFF. The CDR3 nucleotides are TGTGCCATCAAAGCAGGCGAGAACACTGAAGCTTTCTTT.

The rearrangement joins TRBV7-2 to TRBJ1-2, with 8 positions matching TRBD1. This CDR3 comprises 16 residues. The germline V gene has CDR1 SGHTA and CDR2 FQGNSA. V trimming: 0 bases; J trimming: 4 bases; junction bases outside the gene matches: 7. CDR3 region: CASSLAGPGTGYGYTF. DNA for the CDR3: TGTGCCAGCAGCTTAGCTGGCCCCGGGACAGGCTATGGCTACACCTTC.

In this sample, this clone turned up a few times. This chain connects TRBV5-5 to TRBJ2-1; possibly TRBD1 for D (5 bases). V shed 0 bases and J shed 7 bases, with 8 bases lying between them. This CDR3 is 13 amino acids long. CDR1 and CDR2 (germline): SGHKS, YYEKEE (reference sequence). CDR3 sequence (DNA): TGTGCCAGCAGCTTGGAGGGGTGGAATGAGCAGTTCTTC. Its translation is CASSLEGWNEQFF.

The genes are TRBV5-4 and TRBJ1-2; 8 positions match TRBD1. This CDR3 spans 14 amino acids. V shed 0 bases, J shed 4 bases, and the junction held 2 bases outside the gene matches. CDR1 SGHNT and CDR2 YYREEE come from the germline V gene (reference sequence). The CDR3, as DNA: TGTGCCAGCAGCTTGGGGGACAGGACCTATGGCTACACCTTC. Encoded protein: CASSLGDRTYGYTF.

The gene calls are TRBV27 and TRBJ2-1; D ambiguous. CDR3 size: 12 residues. CDR1 MNHEY and CDR2 SMNVEV come from the germline V gene (reference sequence). The V end lost 6 bases, the J end lost 1 base, and 4 bases lay between the germline ends. DNA for the CDR3: TGTGCCAGCAGCCCTTCCTACAATGAGCAGTTCTTC. This translates into CASSPSYNEQFF.

The chain employs TRBV7-2 and TRBJ2-7; D is perhaps TRBD2 (6 bases). Trimming stripped 5 bases from V and 2 bases from J, with 16 bases between. From germline, CDR1 is SGHTA and CDR2 FQGNSA. The CDR3 runs 15 residues. CDR3 nucleotide sequence: TGTGCCAGCAGCCCCGGGGGACCCGTTACCTACGAGCAGTACTTC. It encodes CASSPGGPVTYEQYF. Drawing the rest from reference TRBV7-2 and TRBJ2-7, the complete variable domain is GAGVSQSPSNKVTEKGKDVELRCDPISGHTALYWYRQSLGQGLEFLIYFQGNSAPDKSGLPSDRFSAERTGGSVSTLTIQRTQQEDSAVYLCASSPGGPVTYEQYFGPGTRLTVT.

This chain uses TRBV28 with TRBJ1-4, with D perhaps TRBD1 (6 bases). The V and J ends lost 6 bases and 0 bases respectively, with 17 bases between them. The CDR3 consists of 17 residues. Germline V gives CDR1 MDHEN, CDR2 SYDVKM. The CDR3 reads CASSLIQGPATNEKLFF. Here the CDR3 DNA reads TGTGCCAGCAGCCTTATACAGGGACCGGCAACTAATGAAAAACTGTTTTTT. The full variable domain, rest sourced from reference TRBV28 and TRBJ1-4, is DVKVTQSSRYLVKRTGEKVFLECVQDMDHENMFWYRQDPGLGLRLIYFSYDVKMKEKGDIPEGYSVSREKKERFSLILESASTNQTSMYLCASSLIQGPATNEKLFFGSGTQLSVL.

The chain recombines TRBV28 with TRBJ1-2; D gene unclear. The germline CDR1 and CDR2 sequences are MDHEN and SYDVKM. This CDR3 spans 12 amino acids. Trimming pared 6 bases from V and 1 base from J, leaving 6 bases between. The CDR3 bases are TGTGCCAGCAGGGTGGATAACTATGGCTACACCTTC. Translated: CASRVDNYGYTF.

This clone was recorded only once. The genes are TRBV28 and TRBJ1-6, with D unresolved. Germline CDR1 and CDR2: MDHEN and SYDVKM. V was pared by 5 bases and J by 0 bases, with 11 bases between. There are 16 residues in the CDR3. CDR3 in DNA: TGTGCCAGCAGTCGGACCGTGAGCTCCTATAATTCACCCCTCCACTTT. This sequence encodes CASSRTVSSYNSPLHF.

The rearrangement links TRBV7-2 to TRBJ2-5, with D tentatively TRBD2 (5 bases). Trimming cost V 2 bases and J 1 base, with 11 bases left between them. The CDR3 has 15 amino acids. Germline assignment: CDR1 SGHTA and CDR2 FQGNSA. The CDR3 spells CASSLWLAGQETQYF. CDR3 DNA sequence: TGTGCCAGCAGCTTATGGCTAGCCGGCCAAGAGACCCAGTACTTC.

This rearrangement joins TRBV7-9 to TRBJ2-3, with 9 positions matching TRBD2. The CDR3 has 12 amino acids. J lost 11 bases, V lost 4 bases, and 4 bases had no gene match. Looked up from germline, CDR1 is SEHNR and CDR2 is FQNEAQ (reference sequence). CDR3: CASSSQLAGQYF. As DNA, the CDR3 is TGTGCCAGCAGCTCCCAACTAGCGGGGCAGTATTTT.

V and J are TRBV2 and TRBJ2-7; D remains unclear. The CDR3 loop spans 12 amino acids. Trimming took 2 bases from V and 5 from J, leaving 7 bases between them. Germline-derived CDR1 and CDR2 are SNHLY and FYNNEI. Written as DNA, the CDR3 is TGTGCCAGCAGTGAAAGCAGACACGAGCAGTACTTC. This gives the protein CASSESRHEQYF.